These 14 T cell receptor beta chains were sequenced from one sample in a study of shared clonotypes between healthy human individuals. The table came from immunoSEQ multiplex PCR; TCRdb's copy has only in-frame clones and leaves some out. The sample shows 2 million to 2.5 million clones, approximately 90% of them seen only once. Sequences were obtained from naive CD4+ T cells from PBMCs. Regarding subset: CD45RA+ positively selected. The receptor set was obtained from a man younger than 35 in good health. Some clones in this sample may be carry-over from other donors' samples.

The chain combines TRBV5-1 with TRBJ2-2; the D gene is possibly TRBD2 (6 bases). V was trimmed by 6 bases and J by 0 bases, leaving 15 bases between them. Germline CDR1 is SGHRS and CDR2 is YFSETQ. The CDR3 runs to 16 residues. The CDR3 DNA reads TGCGCCAGCACCCGGAGGGCGGAATCGAACACCGGGGAGCTGTTTTTT. It yields the protein CASTRRAESNTGELFF.

This CDR3 reads CASSYKGAQHF. Here the CDR3 DNA reads TGTGCCAGCAGTTACAAGGGCGCCCAGCATTTT. The chain recombines TRBV6-6 with TRBJ1-5; the D is unclear. The CDR3 loop spans 11 amino acids. V shed 2 bases and J shed 11 bases, with 7 bases lying between them. Germline V gene sequence: CDR1 MNHNY, CDR2 SVGAGI (reference sequence).

The rearrangement uses TRBV6-1 and TRBJ1-2, with D possibly being TRBD1 (5 bases). Germline CDR1 MNHNS, CDR2 SASEGT. Trimming took 10 bases from V and 4 from J, leaving 10 bases between them. The CDR3 has 11 residues. CDR3 sequence: CATRRGYGYTF. The CDR3 bases are TGTGCCACTCGGAGGGGCTATGGCTACACCTTC.

V and J are TRBV10-3 and TRBJ1-4; 7 positions match TRBD1. CDR1 and CDR2 (germline): ENHRY, SYGVKD. The CDR3 length is 14 residues. The ends lost 6 bases at V and 6 bases at J; junction bases unmatched: 7. This CDR3 reads CAISRDRVYEKLFF. The CDR3 DNA sequence: TGTGCCATCAGCCGGGACAGAGTTTATGAAAAACTGTTTTTT.

The chain recombines TRBV7-9 with TRBJ2-5; 7 bases align to TRBD2. Germline values: CDR1 SEHNR, CDR2 FQNEAQ (reference sequence). The V and J ends lost 5 bases and 5 bases, in that order; junction bases with no gene match: 17. CDR3 size: 17 residues. The CDR3 is CASSPGYASGGGETQYF. The DNA of the CDR3 is TGTGCCAGCAGCCCGGGGTACGCTAGCGGAGGTGGCGAGACCCAGTACTTC. Full variable domain (rest looked up from reference TRBV7-9 and TRBJ2-5): DTGVSQNPRHKITKRGQNVTFRCDPISEHNRLYWYRQTLGQGPEFLTYFQNEAQLEKSRLLSDRFSAERPKGSFSTLEIQRTEQGDSAMYLCASSPGYASGGGETQYFGPGTRLLVL.

About this clone itself: This sample includes further DNA sequences coding for the same CDR3. The V call is TRBV2, the J call TRBJ2-1; 13 bases map to TRBD2. V lost 6 bases to trimming and J lost 9 bases; unmatched junction nucleotides: 8. The CDR3 loop spans 15 amino acids. Germline-derived CDR1 and CDR2 are SNHLY and FYNNEI. Here the CDR3 DNA reads TGTGCCAGCAGCCTTGGACTAGCGGGAGTAAGTGAGCAGTTCTTC. Its translation is CASSLGLAGVSEQFF.

The chain couples TRBV28 to TRBJ1-3, with D unclear. This CDR3 has 16 amino acids. Per the germline V gene, CDR1 is MDHEN and CDR2 is SYDVKM. Trimming removed 5 bases from V and 2 bases from J, with 16 bases in between. CDR3 amino acids: CASSPRRWRAGNTIYF. The CDR3 coding sequence is TGTGCCAGCAGTCCCCGAAGGTGGAGGGCTGGAAACACCATATATTTT.

The gene calls are TRBV6-4 and TRBJ2-3; D ambiguous. The CDR3 covers 15 residues. Germline V CDR1 and CDR2: MRHNA, SNTAGT. Trimming took 3 bases from V and 6 from J, leaving 16 bases between them. CDR3 region: CASSEVLTPWDTQYF. The CDR3 nucleotides are TGTGCCAGCAGTGAAGTTTTAACACCGTGGGATACGCAGTATTTT.

The chain recombines TRBV2 with TRBJ2-1; D ambiguous. With 3 bases removed from V and 9 bases from J, the gap between germline ends came to 6 bases. CDR1 and CDR2 (germline): SNHLY, FYNNEI. The CDR3 length is 11 residues. As DNA, the CDR3 is TGTGCCAGCAGTGAGGGAACTGAGCAGTTCTTC. Encoded protein: CASSEGTEQFF.

The chain joins TRBV7-3 to TRBJ2-2, with D hard to call. V was cut by 1 base and J by 3 bases, with 6 bases left in between. Germline V lookup: CDR1 SGHTA, CDR2 FQGTGA. This CDR3 has 14 amino acids. For the CDR3, the DNA is TGTGCCAGCAGCTTAAAGGCTCACACCGGGGAGCTGTTTTTT. Translated, it gives CASSLKAHTGELFF.

This rearrangement joins TRBV7-9 to TRBJ1-1; weak D call: TRBD1 (5 bases). This CDR3 is built from 14 residues. Germline-derived CDR1 and CDR2 are SEHNR and FQNEAQ (reference sequence). V lost 5 bases and J 3 bases, leaving 13 bases between the germline ends. For the CDR3, the DNA is TGTGCCAGCAGCCCCCGGGGCCCGGACACTGAAGCTTTCTTT. This encodes CASSPRGPDTEAFF.

This chain joins TRBV28 and TRBJ1-2, with unresolved D. V lost 5 bases, J lost 5 bases, and 12 bases lay in between. The length of the CDR3 is 13 residues. Germline loops: CDR1 MDHEN, CDR2 SYDVKM. CDR3 region: CASSTPPVYGYTF. CDR3 coding DNA: TGTGCCAGCAGTACCCCACCGGTGTATGGCTACACCTTC.

The V call is TRBV2, the J call TRBJ2-5; D is possibly TRBD1 (5 bases). The CDR3 is made up of 14 amino acids. The germline gives CDR1 SNHLY, CDR2 FYNNEI. With 3 bases removed from V and 6 bases from J, the gap between germline ends came to 14 bases. CDR3 sequence: CASSELDRGKTQYF. CDR3 DNA sequence: TGTGCCAGCAGTGAGTTGGATAGGGGTAAGACCCAGTACTTC.

The rearrangement links TRBV19 to TRBJ1-4; 10 nucleotides line up with TRBD1. This CDR3 comprises 15 residues. V trimming: 7 bases; J trimming: 3 bases; junction bases outside the gene matches: 5. Germline lookup yields CDR1 LNHDA and CDR2 SQIVND (reference sequence). This chain's CDR3 is CASKDRGDANEKLFF. DNA of the CDR3: TGTGCCAGTAAGGACAGGGGGGACGCTAATGAAAAACTGTTTTTT.